The clone carrying this T cell receptor beta chain has just a few counts. These data originate in a study of identical twins. Template switching (which added a universal primer site) was used, and cDNA carried unique molecular identifiers. In TCRdb, the 5' RACE reads were re-called with MiXCR into one record per CDR3 protein. The sample holds some 200,000 distinct CDR3 sequences; less than 8% are singletons and the top ten take around 1.8%. Germline loops: CDR1 MNHEY, CDR2 SMNVEV (reference sequence). The length of the CDR3 is 14 residues. Trimming stripped 5 bases from V and 8 bases from J, with 15 bases between. Healthy Caucasians supplied all donations. This sample was shared with a second study, whose subject was yellow fever vaccine responses in identical twins.

This chain connects TRBV27 to TRBJ1-4; D gene uncertain. The clonotype comes from a woman between 18 and 30 years old in good health. Sequencing was done on a sample of memory (CD45RO+) T cells sorted from blood. The CDR3 DNA reads TGTGCCAGCAGTATACTTCACGAAGGGGAAAAACTGTTTTTT. Translation gives CASSILHEGEKLFF.